This is a list of T cell receptor beta chains from one sample in a study of blood T cell repertoires in COVID-19. Only in-frame clones appear in the TCRdb table, and some are missing; sequencing was by immunoSEQ multiplex PCR. This table has roughly 300,000 clones, 80% to 85% appearing once. Sequencing was performed on peripheral blood. The receptors come from a woman aged 60-75 years with active or convalescent COVID-19. Both conserved end residues are part of each CDR3. Each record gives: J gene, clone size, V gene, CDR3 length, D gene, CDR3 protein, CDR3 DNA. A D gene is named only where the DNA matches it firmly. Only part of the rows carry a size: once, few, many, or a class if the clone is expanded.

j_call: TRBJ2-7
clone_size: -
v_call: TRBV27
cdr3_length: 14
d_call: -
cdr3_aa: CASSLSDTGYEQYF
cdr3_nt: TGTGCCAGCAGTTTATCGGATACAGGTTACGAGCAGTACTTC

j_call: TRBJ2-7
clone_size: once
v_call: TRBV11-2
cdr3_length: 16
d_call: TRBD2
cdr3_aa: CASSLRPAGDSYEQYF
cdr3_nt: TGTGCCAGCAGCTTACGACCAGCGGGGGACTCCTACGAGCAGTACTTC

j_call: TRBJ2-1
clone_size: -
v_call: TRBV6-5
cdr3_length: 14
d_call: -
cdr3_aa: CASSFGGHYNEQFF
cdr3_nt: TGTGCCAGCAGTTTCGGGGGGCACTACAATGAGCAGTTCTTC

j_call: TRBJ2-1
clone_size: -
v_call: TRBV2
cdr3_length: 15
d_call: TRBD2
cdr3_aa: CASSESSGGAGEQFF
cdr3_nt: TGTGCCAGCAGTGAATCAAGCGGGGGGGCAGGTGAGCAGTTCTTC

j_call: TRBJ1-5
clone_size: once
v_call: TRBV6-4
cdr3_length: 15
d_call: -
cdr3_aa: CASSALPGWDQPQHF
cdr3_nt: TGTGCCAGCAGCGCCTTGCCGGGTTGGGATCAGCCCCAGCATTTT

j_call: TRBJ2-5
clone_size: -
v_call: TRBV13
cdr3_length: 13
d_call: -
cdr3_aa: CASSGDLEETQYF
cdr3_nt: TGTGCCAGCAGCGGGGACTTGGAGGAGACCCAGTACTTC

j_call: TRBJ1-5
clone_size: -
v_call: TRBV7-6
cdr3_length: 15
d_call: TRBD1
cdr3_aa: CASSLQGASNQPQHF
cdr3_nt: TGTGCCAGCAGCTTACAGGGGGCTAGCAATCAGCCCCAGCATTTT

j_call: TRBJ2-1
clone_size: -
v_call: TRBV25-1
cdr3_length: 16
d_call: -
cdr3_aa: CASSDLRGFSYNEQFF
cdr3_nt: TGTGCCAGCAGTGATTTGAGGGGGTTCTCCTACAATGAGCAGTTCTTC

j_call: TRBJ1-5
clone_size: -
v_call: TRBV7-2
cdr3_length: 16
d_call: TRBD1
cdr3_aa: CASSLDRGIGNQPQHF
cdr3_nt: TGTGCCAGCAGCTTAGACAGGGGCATCGGCAATCAGCCCCAGCATTTT

j_call: TRBJ1-4
clone_size: few
v_call: TRBV9
cdr3_length: 14
d_call: -
cdr3_aa: CASSVDSTNEKLFF
cdr3_nt: TGTGCCAGCAGCGTGGACAGCACTAATGAAAAACTGTTTTTT

j_call: TRBJ2-5
clone_size: -
v_call: TRBV7-3
cdr3_length: 15
d_call: TRBD2
cdr3_aa: CASRRSGGFRETQYF
cdr3_nt: TGTGCCAGCAGACGAAGCGGGGGGTTCCGAGAGACCCAGTACTTC

j_call: TRBJ2-5
clone_size: -
v_call: TRBV5-4
cdr3_length: 16
d_call: TRBD2
cdr3_aa: CASSSIQRGGAETQYF
cdr3_nt: TGTGCCAGCAGCTCTATCCAGCGGGGGGGGGCAGAGACCCAGTACTTC

j_call: TRBJ1-1
clone_size: -
v_call: TRBV25-1
cdr3_length: 13
d_call: TRBD1
cdr3_aa: CASGGQGNTEAFF
cdr3_nt: TGTGCCAGTGGTGGACAGGGAAACACTGAAGCTTTCTTT

j_call: TRBJ2-5
clone_size: -
v_call: TRBV5-1
cdr3_length: 15
d_call: TRBD1
cdr3_aa: CASSLPTGGSETQYF
cdr3_nt: TGCGCCAGCAGCTTGCCCACAGGGGGCTCAGAGACCCAGTACTTC

j_call: TRBJ1-2
clone_size: few
v_call: TRBV4-3
cdr3_length: 14
d_call: TRBD1
cdr3_aa: CASSQDLTGYGYTF
cdr3_nt: TGCGCCAGCAGCCAAGATTTGACAGGGTATGGCTACACCTTC

j_call: TRBJ1-2
clone_size: -
v_call: TRBV20-1
cdr3_length: 14
d_call: TRBD1
cdr3_aa: CSASPIDRGFGYTF
cdr3_nt: TGCAGTGCTAGTCCTATCGACAGGGGCTTTGGCTACACCTTC

j_call: TRBJ2-2
clone_size: -
v_call: TRBV5-1
cdr3_length: 16
d_call: TRBD1
cdr3_aa: CASSPLATGERGELFF
cdr3_nt: TGCGCCAGCAGCCCTTTAGCGACAGGGGAACGCGGGGAGCTGTTTTTT

j_call: TRBJ1-2
clone_size: few
v_call: TRBV5-4
cdr3_length: 14
d_call: -
cdr3_aa: CASSSYQEGDGYTF
cdr3_nt: TGTGCCAGCAGCTCCTACCAAGAGGGAGATGGCTACACCTTC

j_call: TRBJ2-5
clone_size: -
v_call: TRBV27
cdr3_length: 14
d_call: -
cdr3_aa: CASRLTGTQETQYF
cdr3_nt: TGTGCCAGCAGACTGACAGGAACCCAAGAGACCCAGTACTTC

j_call: TRBJ2-3
clone_size: -
v_call: TRBV7-6
cdr3_length: 13
d_call: -
cdr3_aa: CASSLASADTQYF
cdr3_nt: TGTGCCAGCAGCTTAGCTAGTGCAGATACGCAGTATTTT

j_call: TRBJ2-2
clone_size: -
v_call: TRBV5-8
cdr3_length: 15
d_call: -
cdr3_aa: CASSFPSGAEGELFF
cdr3_nt: TGTGCCAGCAGCTTCCCGTCGGGAGCTGAAGGGGAGCTGTTTTTT

j_call: TRBJ2-4
clone_size: -
v_call: TRBV24-1
cdr3_length: 12
d_call: -
cdr3_aa: CATSGIGPTQYF
cdr3_nt: TGTGCCACCAGCGGGATAGGACCGACGCAGTACTTC

j_call: TRBJ1-5
clone_size: few
v_call: TRBV4-1
cdr3_length: 18
d_call: TRBD1
cdr3_aa: CASSQEAEDRVASQPQHF
cdr3_nt: TGCGCCAGCAGCCAAGAAGCCGAGGACAGGGTGGCTAGTCAGCCCCAGCATTTT

j_call: TRBJ2-2
clone_size: -
v_call: TRBV19
cdr3_length: 16
d_call: -
cdr3_aa: CASSTETTSNTGELFF
cdr3_nt: TGTGCCAGTAGTACCGAGACTACTTCGAACACCGGGGAGCTGTTTTTT

j_call: TRBJ2-7
clone_size: few
v_call: TRBV2
cdr3_length: 13
d_call: TRBD2
cdr3_aa: CASNSGLADVQYF
cdr3_nt: TGTGCCAGCAACTCCGGACTAGCGGATGTGCAGTACTTC

j_call: TRBJ1-3
clone_size: -
v_call: TRBV5-4
cdr3_length: 15
d_call: -
cdr3_aa: CASSLDSNAGNTIYF
cdr3_nt: TGTGCCAGCAGCCTGGACTCCAACGCTGGAAACACCATATATTTT

j_call: TRBJ2-3
clone_size: -
v_call: TRBV7-9
cdr3_length: 17
d_call: -
cdr3_aa: CASSISNGGGSTDTQYF
cdr3_nt: TGTGCCAGCAGCATATCAAACGGAGGGGGCAGCACAGATACGCAGTATTTT

j_call: TRBJ2-4
clone_size: -
v_call: TRBV2
cdr3_length: 16
d_call: TRBD1
cdr3_aa: CASREGQGIAKNIQYF
cdr3_nt: TGTGCCAGCAGGGAGGGACAGGGGATAGCCAAAAACATTCAGTACTTC